These 8 T cell receptor beta chains originate from one sample sequenced in a study of T cell responses to AZD1222 COVID-19 vaccine. Produced via immunoSEQ multiplex PCR; TCRdb's table is partial and in-frame only. Of fewer than 120,000 clones listed, about nine tenths are singletons. The starting material was peripheral blood, obtained 28 days after the second AZD1222 dose. These receptors were collected from an adult who received the AZD1222 COVID-19 vaccine.

The V gene is TRBV4-1, the J gene TRBJ2-5; 15 nucleotides line up with TRBD2. This CDR3 has 18 amino acids. Trimming at V came to 4 bases and at J to 0 bases, leaving 6 bases not matched to a gene. CDR1 and CDR2 from the germline V gene are MGHRA and YSYEKL. The CDR3 sequence is CASSPVGTSGGHQETQYF. DNA for the CDR3: TGCGCCAGCAGCCCCGTTGGGACTAGCGGGGGGCACCAAGAGACCCAGTACTTC.

The CDR3 sequence: CASQGGGNTDTQYF. The DNA for the CDR3 is TGTGCCAGCCAAGGCGGGGGGAACACAGATACGCAGTATTTT. The chain employs TRBV3-1 (or the pseudogene TRBV3-2) and TRBJ2-3, with 8 bases lining up with TRBD2. The trim removed 8 bases at V and 2 bases at J, leaving 6 bases unmatched. The CDR3 sequence is 14 residues long. Germline CDR1 LGHDT, CDR2 YNNKEL (reference sequence).

This chain links TRBV7-2 with TRBJ2-3; tentative D call: TRBD2 (5 bases). The CDR3 is 14 amino acids. CDR1 and CDR2 (germline): SGHTA, FQGNSA. Trimming removed 2 bases at V and 4 bases at J, with 10 bases between. The CDR3 DNA reads TGTGCCAGCAGCTTATCGGCAGCGGCAGATACGCAGTATTTT. It encodes CASSLSAAADTQYF. The full variable domain, rest sourced from reference TRBV7-2 and TRBJ2-3, is GAGVSQSPSNKVTEKGKDVELRCDPISGHTALYWYRQSLGQGLEFLIYFQGNSAPDKSGLPSDRFSAERTGGSVSTLTIQRTQQEDSAVYLCASSLSAAADTQYFGPGTRLTVL.

This clone was recorded only once. The V call is TRBV21-1, the J call TRBJ2-7; the table calls TRBD1, which could not be checked here. TRBV21-1 has pseudogene status. The CDR3 loop spans 15 amino acids. This CDR3 is CASSKGSDRGHEQYF. The CDR3 region has the DNA TGTGCCAGCAGCAAAGGTTCGGACAGGGGGCACGAGCAGTACTTC.

CDR3 in amino acids: CASSQDWGREGAFF. DNA of the CDR3: TGTGCCAGCAGCCAAGATTGGGGCAGGGAGGGAGCTTTCTTT. The chain employs TRBV4-2 and TRBJ1-1; D might be TRBD1 (5 bases). Germline CDR1 is LGHNA and CDR2 is YNFKEQ. There are 14 residues in the CDR3. Trimming took 0 bases from V and 10 from J, leaving 15 bases between them.

Concerning this clone itself: Within the sample, other DNA sequences also encode this same CDR3. The chain employs TRBV3-1 (or the pseudogene TRBV3-2) and TRBJ2-5; D is unresolved. Germline CDR1 is LGHDT and CDR2 is YNNKEL (reference sequence). The CDR3 runs 12 residues. V lost 1 base, J lost 4 bases, and 4 bases lay in between. CDR3 in DNA: TGTGCCAGCAGCCAAGCAGGAGAGACCCAGTACTTC. Translated, it gives CASSQAGETQYF.

This sequence joins TRBV28 and TRBJ2-3; 11 nucleotides align to TRBD1. CDR1 is MDHEN, CDR2 SYDVKM, per germline. With 6 bases clipped from V and 1 base from J, the junction kept 9 bases outside the gene matches. The CDR3 is made up of 17 amino acids. The CDR3 region has the DNA TGTGCCAGCAGAGAACCGGGACAGGGGGTTCGCACAGATACGCAGTATTTT. Translated, it gives CASREPGQGVRTDTQYF.

The genes are TRBV20-1 and TRBJ1-4; TRBD1 is a possible D gene (5 bases). The V gene lost 3 bases and the J gene lost 4 bases, with 9 bases spanning the gap. This CDR3 has 13 amino acids. Looked up from germline, CDR1 is DFQATT and CDR2 is SNEGSKA (reference sequence). The CDR3 spells CSASAGRNEKLFF. DNA for the CDR3: TGCAGTGCTAGTGCGGGGCGTAATGAAAAACTGTTTTTT.